The 14 T cell receptor beta chains below were found in one sample sequenced in a study of blood T cell repertoires in COVID-19. The assay was immunoSEQ multiplex PCR, and TCRdb's table has in-frame clones only and misses some. The table records around 200,000 clones, just under 90% of them present only once. Source material: PBMCs or T cells enriched from blood (not recorded which). The source is a man younger than 45 who had recovered from COVID-19.

The J gene is TRBJ2-7, the V gene TRBV7-2; D is undetermined. In germline, CDR1 is SGHTA, CDR2 FQGNSA. V was cut by 1 base and J by 4 bases, with 8 bases left in between. This CDR3 is 13 amino acids long. In nucleotides, the CDR3 is TGTGCCAGCAGCTTAGATTCGTATTACGAGCAGTACTTC. It yields the protein CASSLDSYYEQYF.

The chain is built from TRBV15 and TRBJ2-5; the D is unclear. CDR1 and CDR2 from the germline V gene are LNHNV and YYDKDF (reference sequence). This CDR3 comprises 16 residues. Deletions cut 1 base from V and 1 base from J, with 13 bases between. The CDR3 here is CATSRAGHFGQETQYF. CDR3 DNA sequence: TGTGCCACCAGCAGAGCAGGTCACTTCGGCCAAGAGACCCAGTACTTC.

The chain is built from TRBV5-1 and TRBJ2-1; 8 nucleotides line up with TRBD2. Germline V gene data show CDR1 as SGHRS and CDR2 as YFSETQ. The CDR3 contains 14 residues. Losses at the gene ends were 0 bases for V and 7 bases for J; bases not matched to a gene: 3. CDR3 loop: CASSLAGGFNEQFF. DNA for the CDR3: TGCGCCAGCAGCTTGGCGGGAGGGTTTAATGAGCAGTTCTTC.

This chain joins TRBV5-1 and TRBJ2-7; 7 bases align to TRBD1. V lost 5 bases and J lost 5; bases outside the gene matches: 13. Germline V gene lookup returns CDR1 SGHRS and CDR2 YFSETQ. There are 15 residues in the CDR3. CDR3 sequence reads: CASRLQGQPSDEQYF. CDR3 nucleotides: TGCGCCAGCAGACTACAGGGACAGCCGTCGGACGAGCAGTACTTC.

V gene TRBV6-2 or TRBV6-3 combines with J gene TRBJ1-2; 7 nucleotides align to TRBD1. This CDR3 has 14 residues. The J segment lost 5 bases and the V segment lost 2 bases, leaving 5 bases of the junction unmatched. CDR1 and CDR2 (germline): MNHEY, SVGEGT. The CDR3 is CASSYARQGYGYTF. CDR3 nucleotide sequence: TGTGCCAGCAGTTACGCGCGACAGGGTTATGGCTACACCTTC.

The chain employs TRBV18 and TRBJ1-4; TRBD1 aligns across 8 bases. V was pared by 5 bases and J by 7 bases, with 12 bases of the junction left unmatched. Germline V CDR1 and CDR2: KGHSH, LQKENI. The CDR3 sequence is 16 residues long. The CDR3 DNA is TGTGCCAGCTCAGAAATCCGGACAGGGCTGGTTGAAAAACTGTTTTTT. It is translated as CASSEIRTGLVEKLFF. Full variable domain (missing parts from reference TRBV18 and TRBJ1-4): NAGVMQNPRHLVRRRGQEARLRCSPMKGHSHVYWYRQLPEEGLKFMVYLQKENIIDESGMPKERFSAEFPKEGPSILRIQQVVRGDSAAYFCASSEIRTGLVEKLFFGSGTQLSVL.

The gene calls are TRBV11-3 and TRBJ2-1; 8 bases match TRBD1. The CDR3 contains 15 residues. Germline CDR1 and CDR2: SGHNT and YENEEA. V dropped 0 bases and J dropped 3; count of bases not matched to a gene: 1. DNA of the CDR3: TGTGCCAGCAGCTTAGATGGACAGGGCTACAATGAGCAGTTCTTC. Amino acids: CASSLDGQGYNEQFF.

The V and J genes are TRBV2 and TRBJ1-1; the D is unclear. The CDR3 sequence is 14 residues long. Germline values: CDR1 SNHLY, CDR2 FYNNEI. The V end lost 4 bases, the J end lost 0 bases, and 9 bases lay between the germline ends. CDR3 nucleotides: TGTGCCAGCAGTGGGATAGCCATGAACACTGAAGCTTTCTTT. Protein product: CASSGIAMNTEAFF.

This chain links TRBV27 with TRBJ2-1; 8 nucleotides match TRBD2. The CDR3 is made up of 18 amino acids. Germline V gene lookup returns CDR1 MNHEY and CDR2 SMNVEV (reference sequence). The V gene end was trimmed by 3 bases and the J gene end by 8 bases; junction bases not matched to a gene: 18. CDR3 coding DNA: TGTGCCAGCAGTTTGAGGGGGGTTAAGCGGGAGTTGGGCTATGAGCAGTTCTTC. Translated, it gives CASSLRGVKRELGYEQFF.

The CDR3, as DNA: TGTGCCAGCTCATCCCGACAGGGGAGGGACGAGCAGTACTTC. It translates to CASSSRQGRDEQYF. This chain uses TRBV18 with TRBJ2-7, with D possibly matching TRBD1 (8 bases). CDR3 length: 14 amino acids. V lost 5 bases and J lost 5, with 16 bases in between. The germline CDR1 and CDR2 sequences are KGHSH and LQKENI.

V and J are TRBV13 and TRBJ2-5; 8 bases agree with TRBD1. Trimming removed 10 bases from V and 5 bases from J; junction bases left unmatched: 9. The CDR3 consists of 13 residues. Germline V gene data show CDR1 as PRHDT and CDR2 as FYEKMQ (reference sequence). CDR3 bases: TGTGCCAACGGGCGCCGGGACAGGGAGACCCAGTACTTC. This translates into CANGRRDRETQYF.

V and J are TRBV29-1 and TRBJ2-3; no definite D call. The CDR3 is 12 amino acids. From germline, CDR1 is SQVTM and CDR2 ANQGSEA. Between the trimmed V and J ends, which lost 6 bases and 2 bases, there was a span of 9 bases. This CDR3 reads CSVLSFTDTQYF. The CDR3 bases are TGCAGCGTCCTGTCCTTCACAGATACGCAGTATTTT.

This clone was recorded only once. The rearrangement links TRBV6-2 or TRBV6-3 to TRBJ2-5; 9 bases align to TRBD2. The CDR3 extends over 17 amino acids. Germline lookup yields CDR1 MNHEY and CDR2 SVGEGT. Germline trimming cut 2 bases from V and 5 bases from J; bases unmatched to any gene: 12. Here the CDR3 DNA reads TGTGCCAGCAGTTACGGTCGCGCGCGGGAGGGCCTGGAGACCCAGTACTTC. This encodes CASSYGRAREGLETQYF.

The chain has TRBV7-2 and TRBJ2-3, with a tentative D call TRBD2 (5 bases). CDR1 is SGHTA, CDR2 FQGNSA, per germline. The CDR3 loop spans 14 amino acids. Trimming removed 5 bases at V and 4 bases at J, with 13 bases between. CDR3 sequence reads: CASSLERAPDTQYF. The CDR3 nucleotides are TGTGCCAGCAGCCTCGAGAGGGCCCCAGATACGCAGTATTTT.